The clone carrying this TCR beta chain was seen once. What it binds is not known. The record originates from a study of CD8 T cell repertoires and HIV-1 epitope variants. Study summary: T cells were cultured for less than eleven days with cytokines added on days 3 and 7.

The V end lost 2 bases, the J end lost 4 bases, and 19 bases lay between the germline ends. This CDR3 contains 16 residues. Looked up from germline, CDR1 is SGHDT and CDR2 is YYEEEE. TCRdb's table, derived via immunoSEQ multiplex PCR, lists solely in-frame clones and lacks some. The sample includes 4,000 to 6,000 clones, 55% to 75% seen only once; the top ten take around 43%. The gene calls are TRBV5-6 and TRBJ2-7, with D maybe TRBD2 (6 bases). The sequence was obtained from a male donor with HIV. The sequencing sample was made of cultured CD8+ T cells derived from PBMCs. Written as DNA, the CDR3 is TGTGCCAGCAGCTTTCAAGCGGGCCTAAGGAGATACGAGCAGTACTTC. This gives the protein CASSFQAGLRRYEQYF.